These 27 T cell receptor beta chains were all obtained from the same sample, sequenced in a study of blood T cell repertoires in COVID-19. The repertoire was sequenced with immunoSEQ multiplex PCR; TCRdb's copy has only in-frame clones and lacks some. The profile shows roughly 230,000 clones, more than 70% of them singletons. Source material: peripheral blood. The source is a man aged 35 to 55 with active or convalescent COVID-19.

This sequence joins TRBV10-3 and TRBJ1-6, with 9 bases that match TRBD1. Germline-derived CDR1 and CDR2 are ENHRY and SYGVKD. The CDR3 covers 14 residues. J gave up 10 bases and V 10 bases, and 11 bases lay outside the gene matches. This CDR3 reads CATDGGTGRSPLHF. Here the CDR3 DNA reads TGTGCCACCGACGGAGGGACAGGGCGGTCACCCCTCCACTTT.

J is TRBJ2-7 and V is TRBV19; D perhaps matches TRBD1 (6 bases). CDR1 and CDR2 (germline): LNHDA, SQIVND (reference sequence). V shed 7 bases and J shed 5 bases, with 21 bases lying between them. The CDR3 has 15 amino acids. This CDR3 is CASTPRAGVLDEQYF. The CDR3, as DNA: TGTGCCAGTACCCCAAGGGCAGGGGTACTAGACGAGCAGTACTTC.

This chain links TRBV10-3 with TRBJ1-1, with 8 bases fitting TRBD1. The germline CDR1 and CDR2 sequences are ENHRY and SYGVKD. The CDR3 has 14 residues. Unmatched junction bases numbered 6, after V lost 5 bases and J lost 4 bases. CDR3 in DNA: TGTGCCATCAGTCCAACAGGGGGGAGCACTGAAGCTTTCTTT. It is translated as CAISPTGGSTEAFF.

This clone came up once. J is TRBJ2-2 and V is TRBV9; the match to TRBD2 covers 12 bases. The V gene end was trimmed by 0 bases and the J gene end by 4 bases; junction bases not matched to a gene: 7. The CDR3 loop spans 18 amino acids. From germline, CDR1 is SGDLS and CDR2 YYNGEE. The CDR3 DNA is TGTGCCAGCAGCGTAGATCCTAGCGGGAGGGCGGGCACCGGGGAGCTGTTTTTT. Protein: CASSVDPSGRAGTGELFF. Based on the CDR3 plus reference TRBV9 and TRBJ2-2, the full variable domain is DSGVTQTPKHLITATGQRVTLRCSPRSGDLSVYWYQQSLDQGLQFLIQYYNGEERAKGNILERFSAQQFPDLHSELNLSSLELGDSALYFCASSVDPSGRAGTGELFFGEGSRLTVL.

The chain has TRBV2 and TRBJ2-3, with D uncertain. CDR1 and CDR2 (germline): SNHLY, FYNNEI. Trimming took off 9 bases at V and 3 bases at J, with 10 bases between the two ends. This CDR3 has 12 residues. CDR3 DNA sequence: TGTGCCAGTTTAATGAGGACAGATACGCAGTATTTT. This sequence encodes CASLMRTDTQYF.

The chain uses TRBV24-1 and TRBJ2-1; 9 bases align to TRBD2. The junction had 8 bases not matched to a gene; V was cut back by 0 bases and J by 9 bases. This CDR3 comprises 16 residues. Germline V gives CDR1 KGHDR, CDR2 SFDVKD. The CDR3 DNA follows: TGTGCCACCAGTGATTTGCGCTTAGCGGGAGTGGGTGAGCAGTTCTTC. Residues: CATSDLRLAGVGEQFF.

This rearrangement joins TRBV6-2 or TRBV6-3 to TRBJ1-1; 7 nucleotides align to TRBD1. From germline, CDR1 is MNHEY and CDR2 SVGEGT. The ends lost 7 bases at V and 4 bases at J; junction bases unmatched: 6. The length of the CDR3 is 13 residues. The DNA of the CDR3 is TGTGCCAGCACCCCGACAGGGATCACTGAAGCTTTCTTT. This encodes CASTPTGITEAFF.

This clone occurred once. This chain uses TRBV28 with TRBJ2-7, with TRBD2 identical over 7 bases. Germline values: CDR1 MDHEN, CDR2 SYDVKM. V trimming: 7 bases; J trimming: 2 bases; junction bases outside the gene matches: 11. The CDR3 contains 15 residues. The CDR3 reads CASTSLLAATYEQYF. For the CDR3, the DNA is TGTGCCAGCACTTCCCTGCTAGCGGCGACCTACGAGCAGTACTTC.

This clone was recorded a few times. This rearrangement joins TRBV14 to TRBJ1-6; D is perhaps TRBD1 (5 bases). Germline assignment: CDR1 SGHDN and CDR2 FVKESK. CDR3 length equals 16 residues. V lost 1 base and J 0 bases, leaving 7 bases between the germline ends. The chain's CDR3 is CASSQGQGSYNSPLHF. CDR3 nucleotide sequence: TGTGCCAGCAGCCAAGGGCAGGGCTCCTATAATTCACCCCTCCACTTT.

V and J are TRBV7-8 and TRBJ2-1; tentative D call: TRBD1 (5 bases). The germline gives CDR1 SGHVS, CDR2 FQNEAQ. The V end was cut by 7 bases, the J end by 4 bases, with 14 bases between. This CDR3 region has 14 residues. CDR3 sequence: CASTGSNAYNEQFF. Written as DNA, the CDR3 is TGTGCCAGCACAGGGTCGAATGCTTACAATGAGCAGTTCTTC.

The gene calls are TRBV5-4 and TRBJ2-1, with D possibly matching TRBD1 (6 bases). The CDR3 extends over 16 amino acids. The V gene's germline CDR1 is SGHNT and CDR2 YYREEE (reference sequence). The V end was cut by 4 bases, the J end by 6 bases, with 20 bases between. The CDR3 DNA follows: TGTGCCAGCAGCGCCCCGGGACACCCTACCCTCAATGAGCAGTTCTTC. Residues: CASSAPGHPTLNEQFF.

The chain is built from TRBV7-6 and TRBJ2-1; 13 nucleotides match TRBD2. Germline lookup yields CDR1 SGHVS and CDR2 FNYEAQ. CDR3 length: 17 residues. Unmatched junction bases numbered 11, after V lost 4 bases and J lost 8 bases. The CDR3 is CASSYLVGTSGVDEQFF. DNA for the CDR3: TGTGCCAGCAGCTATCTTGTGGGGACTAGCGGGGTAGATGAGCAGTTCTTC. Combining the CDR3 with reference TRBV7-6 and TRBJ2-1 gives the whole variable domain GAGVSQSPRYKVTKRGQDVALRCDPISGHVSLYWYRQALGQGPEFLTYFNYEAQQDKSGLPNDRFSAERPEGSISTLTIQRTEQRDSAMYRCASSYLVGTSGVDEQFFGPGTRLTVL.

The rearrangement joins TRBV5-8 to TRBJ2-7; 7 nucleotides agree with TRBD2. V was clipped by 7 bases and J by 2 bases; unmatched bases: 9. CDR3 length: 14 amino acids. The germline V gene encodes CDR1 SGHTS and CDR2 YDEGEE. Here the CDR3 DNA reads TGTGCCAGCGGCCATGGGGGAGGGCCCTACGAGCAGTACTTC. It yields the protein CASGHGGGPYEQYF.

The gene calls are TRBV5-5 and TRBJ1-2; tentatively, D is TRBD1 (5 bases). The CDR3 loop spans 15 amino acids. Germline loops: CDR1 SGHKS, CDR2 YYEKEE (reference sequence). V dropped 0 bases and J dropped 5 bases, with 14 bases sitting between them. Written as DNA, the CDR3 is TGTGCCAGCAGCTTGGAAGCGGGGCCGTCTTATGGCTACACCTTC. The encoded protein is CASSLEAGPSYGYTF.

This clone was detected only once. CDR3 sequence: CASSPFVDTQYF. For the CDR3, the DNA is TGTGCCAGCAGCCCCTTCGTAGATACGCAGTATTTT. The chain combines TRBV6-6 with TRBJ2-3; D unclear. The V gene's germline CDR1 is MNHNY and CDR2 SVGAGI (reference sequence). Trimming removed 6 bases at V and 5 bases at J, with 9 bases between. This CDR3 spans 12 amino acids.

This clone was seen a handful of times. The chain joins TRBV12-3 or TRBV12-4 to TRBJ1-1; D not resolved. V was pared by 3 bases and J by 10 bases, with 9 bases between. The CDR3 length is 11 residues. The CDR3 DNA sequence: TGTGCCAGCAGTTTTGGGAGCCGAGCTTTCTTT. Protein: CASSFGSRAFF.

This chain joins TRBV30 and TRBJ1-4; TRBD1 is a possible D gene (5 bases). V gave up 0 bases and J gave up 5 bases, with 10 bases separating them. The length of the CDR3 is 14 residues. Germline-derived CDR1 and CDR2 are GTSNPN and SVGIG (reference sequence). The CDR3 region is CAWSVGQGNEKLFF. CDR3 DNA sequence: TGTGCCTGGAGTGTAGGGCAGGGAAATGAAAAACTGTTTTTT. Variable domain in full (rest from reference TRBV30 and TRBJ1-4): SQTIHQWPATLVQPVGSPLSLECTVEGTSNPNLYWYRQAAGRGLQLLFYSVGIGQISSEVPQNLSASRPQDRQFILSSKKLLLSDSGFYLCAWSVGQGNEKLFFGSGTQLSVL.

The CDR3 spells CASSQVDRVDYGYTF. CDR3 in DNA: TGTGCCAGCTCACAGGTAGACAGGGTGGACTATGGCTACACCTTC. V and J are TRBV18 and TRBJ1-2; 7 bases agree with TRBD1. J was trimmed by 3 bases and V by 4 bases; bases with no gene match: 8. CDR3 length: 15 amino acids. Per germline, CDR1 KGHSH and CDR2 LQKENI. Full variable domain (remainder filled in from reference TRBV18 and TRBJ1-2): NAGVMQNPRHLVRRRGQEARLRCSPMKGHSHVYWYRQLPEEGLKFMVYLQKENIIDESGMPKERFSAEFPKEGPSILRIQQVVRGDSAAYFCASSQVDRVDYGYTFGSGTRLTVV.

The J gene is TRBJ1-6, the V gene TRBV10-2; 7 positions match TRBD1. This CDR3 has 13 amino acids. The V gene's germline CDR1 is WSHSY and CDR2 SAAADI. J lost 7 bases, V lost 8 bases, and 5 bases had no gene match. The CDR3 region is CASLGTENSPLHF. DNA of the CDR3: TGCGCCAGCCTTGGGACAGAAAATTCACCCCTCCACTTT.

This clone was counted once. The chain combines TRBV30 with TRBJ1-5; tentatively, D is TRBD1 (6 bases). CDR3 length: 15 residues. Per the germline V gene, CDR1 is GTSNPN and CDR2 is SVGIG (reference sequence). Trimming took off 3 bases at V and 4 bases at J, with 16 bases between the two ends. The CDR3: CAWRTSGEFNQPQHF. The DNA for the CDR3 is TGTGCCTGGAGAACCTCAGGGGAATTTAATCAGCCCCAGCATTTT.

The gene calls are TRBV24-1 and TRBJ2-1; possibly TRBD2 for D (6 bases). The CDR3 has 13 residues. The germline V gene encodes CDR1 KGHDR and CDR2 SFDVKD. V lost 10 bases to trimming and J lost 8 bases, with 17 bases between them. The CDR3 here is CATSGRGRDEQFF. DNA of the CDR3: TGTGCCACATCGGGGCGGGGTCGGGATGAGCAGTTCTTC.

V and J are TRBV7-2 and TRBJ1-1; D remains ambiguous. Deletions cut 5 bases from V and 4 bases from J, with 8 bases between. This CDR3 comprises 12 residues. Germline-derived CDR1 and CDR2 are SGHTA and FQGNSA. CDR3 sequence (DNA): TGTGCCAGCAGCATGTACAGCACTGAAGCTTTCTTT. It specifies CASSMYSTEAFF.

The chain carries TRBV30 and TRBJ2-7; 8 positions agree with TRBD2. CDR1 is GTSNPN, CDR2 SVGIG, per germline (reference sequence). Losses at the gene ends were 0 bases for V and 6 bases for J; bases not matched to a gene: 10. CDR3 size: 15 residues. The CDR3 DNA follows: TGTGCCTGGAGTGTAGGGATTCCGGGAGGGGGCGAGCAGTACTTC. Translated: CAWSVGIPGGGEQYF.

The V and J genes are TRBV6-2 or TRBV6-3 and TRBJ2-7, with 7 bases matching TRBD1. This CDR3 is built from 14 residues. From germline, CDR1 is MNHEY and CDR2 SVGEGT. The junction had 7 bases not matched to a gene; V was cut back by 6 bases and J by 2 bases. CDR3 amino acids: CASSQRTGPYEQYF. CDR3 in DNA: TGTGCCAGCAGCCAAAGGACAGGACCCTACGAGCAGTACTTC.

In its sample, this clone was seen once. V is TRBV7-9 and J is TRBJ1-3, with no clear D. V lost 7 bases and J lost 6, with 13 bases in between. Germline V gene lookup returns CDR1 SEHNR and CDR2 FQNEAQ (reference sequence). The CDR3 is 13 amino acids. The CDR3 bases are TGTGCCAGCACCCGTGGGGAGGCAAACACCATATATTTT. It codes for CASTRGEANTIYF.

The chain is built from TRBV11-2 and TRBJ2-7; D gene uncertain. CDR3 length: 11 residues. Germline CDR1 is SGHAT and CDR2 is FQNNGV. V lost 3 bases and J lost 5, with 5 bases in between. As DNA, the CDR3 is TGTGCCAGCAGCTTCCTAGACGAGCAGTACTTC. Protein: CASSFLDEQYF.

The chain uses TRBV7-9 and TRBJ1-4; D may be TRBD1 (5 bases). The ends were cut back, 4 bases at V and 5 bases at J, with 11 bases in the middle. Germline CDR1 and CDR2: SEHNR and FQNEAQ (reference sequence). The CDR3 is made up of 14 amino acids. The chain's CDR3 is CASSSRDWNEKLFF. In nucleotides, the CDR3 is TGTGCCAGCAGCTCCAGGGATTGGAATGAAAAACTGTTTTTT.